This is a list of T cell receptor beta chains from one sample in a study of identical twins. TCRdb re-analysed the 5' RACE reads in MiXCR, keeping a single row per CDR3 protein. The sample holds fewer than 500,000 distinct CDR3 sequences, around 24% seen once. This sample was also put to use in a study of T cells expressing NK-cell markers.

The specimen sequenced was CD4+ T cells sorted from blood. The source of these receptors is a woman aged 18-29 years in good health. CDR3s include the opening cysteine and the closing phenylalanine or tryptophan. D genes are given only for firm matches. Not every row has a clone size; where given, it reads once, few, many or a size class.

V,J,D,size,CDR3,DNA
TRBV20-1,TRBJ2-1,TRBD2,NA,CSVRRGARDEQFF,TGCAGTGTTAGGCGGGGGGCCAGGGATGAGCAGTTCTTC
TRBV5-5,TRBJ2-6,TRBD1,few,CASSFGTGFSGANVLTF,TGTGCCAGCAGCTTCGGGACAGGGTTCTCTGGGGCCAACGTCCTGACTTTC
TRBV6-2/TRBV6-3,TRBJ2-1,TRBD2,NA,CASRPGLAAHNEQFF,TGTGCCAGCAGGCCGGGACTAGCGGCTCACAATGAGCAGTTCTTC
TRBV12-5,TRBJ2-5,NA,few,CASGSPRPPPGRSEETQYF,TGTGCTAGTGGTTCCCCCCGACCCCCTCCGGGACGGAGTGAAGAGACCCAGTACTTC
TRBV4-3,TRBJ2-1,NA,NA,CASSHPGQPYNEQFF,TGCGCCAGCAGCCACCCGGGACAACCTTACAATGAGCAGTTCTTC
TRBV15,TRBJ2-7,TRBD2,few,CATSRDIAGFPEQYF,TGTGCCACCAGCAGAGATATAGCGGGATTCCCCGAGCAGTACTTC
TRBV3-1,TRBJ2-7,TRBD1,few,CASSHWSGQGKGEQYF,TGTGCCAGCAGCCACTGGTCAGGACAGGGAAAGGGCGAGCAGTACTTC
TRBV5-6,TRBJ2-1,NA,many,CASSLAGGGATYNEQFF,TGTGCCAGCAGCTTGGCCGGCGGGGGCGCGACCTACAATGAGCAGTTCTTC
TRBV6-5,TRBJ1-1,TRBD1,NA,CASSWGTAATEAFF,TGTGCCAGCAGTTGGGGGACAGCGGCTACTGAAGCTTTCTTT
TRBV12-5,TRBJ2-5,NA,NA,CASGLESGWTQYF,TGTGCTAGTGGTTTGGAGTCCGGTTGGACCCAGTACTTC
TRBV6-1,TRBJ2-2,TRBD2,NA,CASSPVAGFTGELFF,TGTGCCAGCAGCCCAGTAGCGGGTTTCACCGGGGAGCTGTTTTTT
TRBV6-2/TRBV6-3,TRBJ2-3,TRBD2,NA,CASSPKSGSGDTQYF,TGTGCCAGCAGTCCCAAAAGCGGGAGTGGAGATACGCAGTATTTT
TRBV3-1,TRBJ2-5,NA,NA,CASSQEFSQAQYF,TGTGCCAGCAGCCAAGAATTTTCACAGGCCCAGTACTTC
TRBV12-3/TRBV12-4,TRBJ2-2,NA,NA,CASSLSDRGAGELFF,TGTGCCAGCAGTCTGAGTGACCGAGGTGCCGGGGAGCTGTTTTTT
TRBV6-1,TRBJ1-2,TRBD1,NA,CASNSRQGSIFGYGYTF,TGTGCCAGCAATAGTAGACAGGGTAGCATCTTCGGCTATGGCTACACCTTC
TRBV20-1,TRBJ1-1,NA,few,CSARGSNTEAFF,TGCAGTGCTAGGGGCAGCAACACTGAAGCTTTCTTT
TRBV14,TRBJ1-3,NA,once,CASSQFSGTGNTIYF,TGTGCCAGCAGCCAATTTTCAGGGACTGGAAACACCATATATTTT
TRBV6-5,TRBJ2-1,TRBD2,NA,CASSSSGRGLKYNEQFF,TGTGCCAGCAGTTCTAGCGGGAGGGGCCTCAAGTACAATGAGCAGTTCTTC
TRBV10-3,TRBJ2-3,TRBD2,NA,CAISSPGLAGSRDTQYF,TGTGCCATCAGTTCTCCGGGACTAGCGGGATCGAGAGATACGCAGTATTTT
TRBV12-3/TRBV12-4,TRBJ2-7,NA,NA,CASSLKREQYF,TGTGCCAGCAGTTTGAAGAGGGAGCAGTACTTC
TRBV6-5,TRBJ2-1,NA,NA,CASSYYGGTNEQFF,TGTGCCAGCAGTTATTACGGAGGAACAAATGAGCAGTTCTTC
TRBV12-3/TRBV12-4,TRBJ2-1,NA,few,CASSYTDKNEQFF,TGTGCCAGCAGCTATACCGACAAGAATGAGCAGTTCTTC
TRBV9,TRBJ2-2,TRBD1,few,CASSPRTGRNTGELFF,TGTGCCAGCAGCCCCAGGACAGGGAGGAACACCGGGGAGCTGTTTTTT
TRBV5-1,TRBJ1-2,NA,few,CASSLLGTGYGYTF,TGCGCCAGCAGCTTGTTAGGGACCGGCTATGGCTACACCTTC
TRBV20-1,TRBJ2-3,TRBD2,NA,CSARKLAGATDTQYF,TGCAGTGCTCGGAAACTAGCGGGGGCCACAGATACGCAGTATTTT
TRBV24-1,TRBJ2-3,NA,few,CATSDPLRERADTQYF,TGTGCCACCAGTGACCCCCTCCGGGAGCGGGCAGATACGCAGTATTTT
TRBV7-9,TRBJ2-7,TRBD2,NA,CASSWAGGPTYEQYF,TGTGCCAGCAGCTGGGCGGGAGGGCCGACCTACGAGCAGTACTTC
TRBV12-3/TRBV12-4,TRBJ2-3,NA,NA,CASTPRTSDTQYF,TGTGCCAGCACCCCCCGAACATCAGATACGCAGTATTTT
TRBV29-1,TRBJ2-6,NA,few,CSVRDWGLESGANVLTF,TGCAGCGTGAGGGATTGGGGGTTGGAGTCTGGGGCCAACGTCCTGACTTTC
TRBV9,TRBJ2-1,TRBD2,few,CASSVEVRSGLAGGRYNEQFF,TGTGCCAGCAGCGTAGAAGTTAGGTCGGGACTAGCGGGAGGTCGGTACAATGAGCAGTTCTTC
TRBV6-5,TRBJ1-1,TRBD1,NA,CASSSADRGDTEAFF,TGTGCCAGCAGTTCCGCAGACAGGGGGGACACTGAAGCTTTCTTT
TRBV11-2,TRBJ2-3,TRBD2,NA,CASSRQRSGGGRTDTQYF,TGTGCCAGCAGCCGACAAAGGAGCGGGGGGGGTCGAACAGATACGCAGTATTTT
TRBV5-5,TRBJ2-2,NA,few,CASSFSRPTNTGELFF,TGTGCCAGCAGCTTTAGTAGGCCGACGAACACCGGGGAGCTGTTTTTT
TRBV28,TRBJ1-1,TRBD1,NA,CASDRDRGGTEAFF,TGTGCCAGCGACCGGGACAGGGGAGGCACTGAAGCTTTCTTT
TRBV19,TRBJ1-1,NA,few,CASRSQGGRRTEAFF,TGTGCCAGTAGATCCCAGGGAGGGAGGAGGACTGAAGCTTTCTTT
TRBV30,TRBJ2-1,NA,NA,CAWSYATGPLNEQFF,TGTGCCTGGAGTTACGCAACGGGTCCCCTTAATGAGCAGTTCTTC
TRBV5-4,TRBJ2-3,NA,NA,CASSLARFARWVDSTDTQYF,TGTGCCAGCAGCTTGGCCCGATTCGCCCGATGGGTCGATAGCACAGATACGCAGTATTTT
TRBV5-1,TRBJ2-1,NA,NA,CASSSMGPDNEQFF,TGCGCCAGCAGCTCGATGGGTCCCGACAATGAGCAGTTCTTC
TRBV14,TRBJ2-4,TRBD1,NA,CASSQALGQGGHIQYF,TGTGCCAGCAGCCAAGCCCTCGGACAGGGGGGACACATTCAGTACTTC
TRBV27,TRBJ2-6,NA,NA,CASSKKGVSHPGANVLTF,TGTGCCAGCAGTAAAAAAGGGGTTTCCCACCCTGGGGCCAACGTCCTGACTTTC
TRBV4-2,TRBJ1-1,TRBD1,few,CASSQDVGQGNTEAFF,TGTGCCAGCAGCCAAGACGTCGGACAGGGGAACACTGAAGCTTTCTTT
TRBV7-9,TRBJ2-2,NA,NA,CASSTPGQTGELFF,TGTGCCAGCAGTACACCTGGACAGACCGGGGAGCTGTTTTTT
TRBV20-1,TRBJ2-1,TRBD2,NA,CSARDGGRAENEQFF,TGCAGTGCTAGAGATGGCGGGAGGGCGGAAAATGAGCAGTTCTTC
TRBV14,TRBJ2-5,NA,NA,CAGAETQYF,TGTGCGGGGGCAGAGACCCAGTACTTC
TRBV27,TRBJ2-3,TRBD1,NA,CASSSGTGFKDTQYF,TGTGCCAGCAGTTCCGGGACAGGGTTTAAAGATACGCAGTATTTT
TRBV6-2/TRBV6-3,TRBJ2-7,NA,few,CASSNLDFSYEQYF,TGTGCCAGCAGCAACTTGGACTTCTCCTACGAGCAGTACTTC
TRBV7-2,TRBJ2-3,TRBD2,few,CASSLLAGIADTQYF,TGTGCCAGCAGCTTACTAGCGGGAATCGCAGATACGCAGTATTTT
TRBV7-2,TRBJ2-1,NA,many,CASSLDGGSYNEQFF,TGCGCCAGCAGCTTGGACGGGGGCTCCTACAATGAGCAGTTCTTC
TRBV25-1,TRBJ2-5,NA,few,CASRSSAETQYF,TGTGCCAGCAGGTCAAGCGCGGAGACCCAGTACTTC
TRBV5-3,TRBJ2-2,NA,few,CARSRLANTGELFF,TGTGCCAGAAGCCGTTTAGCGAACACCGGGGAGCTGTTTTTT
TRBV5-1,TRBJ2-3,NA,few,CASSPGWGDTQYF,TGCGCCAGCAGCCCCGGGTGGGGAGATACGCAGTATTTT
TRBV29-1,TRBJ2-2,NA,few,CSFAGDFIGELFF,TGCAGCTTTGCAGGGGATTTTATCGGGGAGCTGTTTTTT
TRBV29-1,TRBJ1-1,NA,few,CSTRVGPEAFF,TGCAGCACCAGGGTAGGGCCTGAAGCTTTCTTT
TRBV5-1,TRBJ2-5,TRBD1,NA,CASSLQGANYF,TGCGCCAGCAGCCTGCAGGGGGCCAACTACTTC
TRBV7-8,TRBJ2-3,TRBD2,once,CASSSSTGGLAVQYF,TGTGCCAGCAGCTCATCCACGGGGGGATTGGCCGTGCAGTATTTT